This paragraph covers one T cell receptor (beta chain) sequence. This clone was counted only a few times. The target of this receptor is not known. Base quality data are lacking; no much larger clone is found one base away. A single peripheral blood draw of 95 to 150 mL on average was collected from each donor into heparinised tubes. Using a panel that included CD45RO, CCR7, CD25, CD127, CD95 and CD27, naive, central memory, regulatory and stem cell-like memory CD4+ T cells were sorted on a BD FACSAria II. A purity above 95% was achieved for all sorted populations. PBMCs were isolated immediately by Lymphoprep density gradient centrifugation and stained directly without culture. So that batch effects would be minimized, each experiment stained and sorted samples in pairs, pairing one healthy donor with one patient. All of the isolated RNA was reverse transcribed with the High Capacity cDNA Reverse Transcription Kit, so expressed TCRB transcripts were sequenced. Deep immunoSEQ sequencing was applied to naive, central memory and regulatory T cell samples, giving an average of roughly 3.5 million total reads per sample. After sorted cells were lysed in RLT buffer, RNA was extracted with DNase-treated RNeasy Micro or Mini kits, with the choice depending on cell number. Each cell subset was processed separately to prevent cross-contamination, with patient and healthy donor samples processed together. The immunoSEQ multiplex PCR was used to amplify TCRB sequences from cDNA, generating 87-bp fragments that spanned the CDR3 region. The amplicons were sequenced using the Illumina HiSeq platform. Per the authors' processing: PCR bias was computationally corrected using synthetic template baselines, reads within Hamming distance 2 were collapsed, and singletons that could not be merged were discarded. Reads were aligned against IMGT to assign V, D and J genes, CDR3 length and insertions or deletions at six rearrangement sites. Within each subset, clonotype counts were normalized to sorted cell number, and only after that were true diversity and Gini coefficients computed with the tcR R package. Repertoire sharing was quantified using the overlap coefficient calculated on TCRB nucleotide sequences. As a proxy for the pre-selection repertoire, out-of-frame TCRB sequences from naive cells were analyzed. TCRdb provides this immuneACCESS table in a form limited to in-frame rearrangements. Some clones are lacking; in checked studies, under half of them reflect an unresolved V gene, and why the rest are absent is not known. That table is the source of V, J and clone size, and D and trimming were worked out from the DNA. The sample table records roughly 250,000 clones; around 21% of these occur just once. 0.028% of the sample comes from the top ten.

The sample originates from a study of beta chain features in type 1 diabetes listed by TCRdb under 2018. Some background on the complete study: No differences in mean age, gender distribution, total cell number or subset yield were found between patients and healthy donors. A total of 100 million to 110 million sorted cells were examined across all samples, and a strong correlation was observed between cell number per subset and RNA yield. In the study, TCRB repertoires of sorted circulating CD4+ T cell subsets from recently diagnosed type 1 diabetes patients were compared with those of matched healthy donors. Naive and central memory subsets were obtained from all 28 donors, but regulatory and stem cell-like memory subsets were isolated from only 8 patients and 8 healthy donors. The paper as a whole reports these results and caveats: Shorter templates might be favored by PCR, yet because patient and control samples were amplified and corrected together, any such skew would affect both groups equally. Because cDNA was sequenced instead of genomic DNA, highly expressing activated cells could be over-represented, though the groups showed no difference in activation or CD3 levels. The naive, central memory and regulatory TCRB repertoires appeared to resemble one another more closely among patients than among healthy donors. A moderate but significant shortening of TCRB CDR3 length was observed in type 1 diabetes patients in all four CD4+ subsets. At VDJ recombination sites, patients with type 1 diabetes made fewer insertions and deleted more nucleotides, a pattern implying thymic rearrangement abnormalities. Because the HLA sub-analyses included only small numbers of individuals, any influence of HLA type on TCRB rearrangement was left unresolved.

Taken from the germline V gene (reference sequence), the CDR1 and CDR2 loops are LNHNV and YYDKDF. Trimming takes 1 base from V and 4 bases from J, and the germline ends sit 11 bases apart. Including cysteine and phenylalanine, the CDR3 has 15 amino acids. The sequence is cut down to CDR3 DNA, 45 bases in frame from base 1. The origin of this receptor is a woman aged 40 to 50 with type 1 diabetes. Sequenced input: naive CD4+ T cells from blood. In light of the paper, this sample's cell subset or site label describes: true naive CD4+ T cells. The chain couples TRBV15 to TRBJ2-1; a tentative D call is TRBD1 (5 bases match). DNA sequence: TGTGCCACCAGCAGAGCAGGGCTGAGGTACAATGAGCAGTTCTTC. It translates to CATSRAGLRYNEQFF.